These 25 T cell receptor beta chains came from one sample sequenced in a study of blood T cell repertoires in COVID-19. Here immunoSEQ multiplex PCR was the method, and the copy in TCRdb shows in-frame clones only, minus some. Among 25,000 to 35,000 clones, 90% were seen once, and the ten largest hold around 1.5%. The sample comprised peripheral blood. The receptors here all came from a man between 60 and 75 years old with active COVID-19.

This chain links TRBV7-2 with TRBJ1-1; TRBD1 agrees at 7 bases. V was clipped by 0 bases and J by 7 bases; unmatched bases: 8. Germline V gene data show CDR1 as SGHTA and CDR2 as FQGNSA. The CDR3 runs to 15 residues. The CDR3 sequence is CASSLARQGTNEAFF. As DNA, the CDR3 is TGTGCCAGCAGCTTAGCCCGACAGGGAACAAATGAAGCTTTCTTT.

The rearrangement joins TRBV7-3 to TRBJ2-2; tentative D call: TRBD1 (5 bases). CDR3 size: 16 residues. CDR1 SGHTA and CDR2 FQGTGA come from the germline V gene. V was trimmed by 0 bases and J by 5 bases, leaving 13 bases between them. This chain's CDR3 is CASSLTAQGWTGELFF. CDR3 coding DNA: TGTGCCAGCAGCTTAACGGCCCAGGGTTGGACCGGGGAGCTGTTTTTT.

CDR3 sequence reads: CASSLSGGGHNEQFF. The DNA for the CDR3 is TGCGCCAGCAGCTTGAGCGGCGGGGGGCACAATGAGCAGTTCTTC. This sequence joins TRBV5-1 and TRBJ2-1, with 8 bases that match TRBD2. With 1 base clipped from V and 5 bases from J, the junction kept 5 bases outside the gene matches. The germline V gene encodes CDR1 SGHRS and CDR2 YFSETQ. CDR3 length: 15 residues.

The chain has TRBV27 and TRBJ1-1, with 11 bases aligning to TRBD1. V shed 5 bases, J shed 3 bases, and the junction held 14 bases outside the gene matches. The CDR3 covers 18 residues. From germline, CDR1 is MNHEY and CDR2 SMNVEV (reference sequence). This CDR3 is CASSPRGTGGFSDTEAFF. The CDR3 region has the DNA TGTGCCAGCAGTCCACGGGGGACAGGGGGATTTTCGGACACTGAAGCTTTCTTT.

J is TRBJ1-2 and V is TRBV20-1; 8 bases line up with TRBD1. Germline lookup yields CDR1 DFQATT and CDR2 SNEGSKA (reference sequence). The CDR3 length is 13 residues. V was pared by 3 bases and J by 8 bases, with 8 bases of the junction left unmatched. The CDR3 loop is CSASFQGASGYTF. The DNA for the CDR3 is TGCAGTGCTAGTTTTCAGGGGGCTAGCGGCTACACCTTC.

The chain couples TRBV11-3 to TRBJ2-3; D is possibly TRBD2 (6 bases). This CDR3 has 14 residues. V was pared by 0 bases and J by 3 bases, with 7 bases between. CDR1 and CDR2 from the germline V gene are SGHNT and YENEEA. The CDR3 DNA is TGTGCCAGCAGCTTAGAGGGGGGTACAGATACGCAGTATTTT. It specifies CASSLEGGTDTQYF.

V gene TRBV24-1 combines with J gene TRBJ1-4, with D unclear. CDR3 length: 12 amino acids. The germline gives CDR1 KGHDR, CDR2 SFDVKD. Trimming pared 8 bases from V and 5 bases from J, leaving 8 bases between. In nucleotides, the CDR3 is TGTGCCACCAAGGCCAGGAATGAAAAACTGTTTTTT. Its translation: CATKARNEKLFF.

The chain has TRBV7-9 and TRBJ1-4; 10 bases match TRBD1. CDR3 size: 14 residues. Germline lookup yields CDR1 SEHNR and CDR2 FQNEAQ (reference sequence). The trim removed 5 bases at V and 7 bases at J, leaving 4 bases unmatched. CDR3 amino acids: CASSTDRGSEKLFF. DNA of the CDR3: TGTGCCAGCAGCACGGACAGGGGGTCTGAAAAACTGTTTTTT.

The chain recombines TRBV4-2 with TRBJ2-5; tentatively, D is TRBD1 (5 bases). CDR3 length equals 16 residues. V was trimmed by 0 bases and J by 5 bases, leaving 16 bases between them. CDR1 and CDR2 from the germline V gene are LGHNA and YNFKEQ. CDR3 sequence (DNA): TGTGCCAGCAGCCAAGATAGGGGTAGGAAGGGGGAGACCCAGTACTTC. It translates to CASSQDRGRKGETQYF.

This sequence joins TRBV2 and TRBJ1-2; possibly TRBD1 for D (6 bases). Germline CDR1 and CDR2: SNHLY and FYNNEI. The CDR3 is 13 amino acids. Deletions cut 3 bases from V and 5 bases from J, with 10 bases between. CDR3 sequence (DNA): TGTGCCAGCAGTGAGCGGACAGAATATGGCTACACCTTC. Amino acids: CASSERTEYGYTF.

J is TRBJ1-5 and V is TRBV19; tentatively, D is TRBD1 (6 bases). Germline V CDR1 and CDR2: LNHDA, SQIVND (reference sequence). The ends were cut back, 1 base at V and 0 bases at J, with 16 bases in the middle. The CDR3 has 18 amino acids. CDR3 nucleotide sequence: TGTGCCAGTAGTATAGGTTTCAGGGGTGGGACTAGCAATCAGCCCCAGCATTTT. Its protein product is CASSIGFRGGTSNQPQHF.

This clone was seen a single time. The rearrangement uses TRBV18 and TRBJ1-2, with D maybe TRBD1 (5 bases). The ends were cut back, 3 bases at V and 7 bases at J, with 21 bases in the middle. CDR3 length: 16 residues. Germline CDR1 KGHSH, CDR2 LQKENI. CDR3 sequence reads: CASSPAQAVSESGYTF. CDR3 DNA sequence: TGTGCCAGCTCACCGGCACAGGCGGTGTCTGAATCTGGCTACACCTTC.

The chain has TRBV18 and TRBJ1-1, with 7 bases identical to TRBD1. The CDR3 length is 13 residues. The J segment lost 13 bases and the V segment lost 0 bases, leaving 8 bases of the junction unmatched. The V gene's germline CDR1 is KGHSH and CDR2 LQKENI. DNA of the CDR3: TGTGCCAGCTCACCACCGGCAGGGGGAACAGGTTTCTTT. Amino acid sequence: CASSPPAGGTGFF.

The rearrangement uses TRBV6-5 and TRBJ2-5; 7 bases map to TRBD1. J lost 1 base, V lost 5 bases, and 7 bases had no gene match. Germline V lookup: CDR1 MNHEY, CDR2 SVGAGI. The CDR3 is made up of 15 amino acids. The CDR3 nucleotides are TGTGCCAGCAGTCACCTGGGACAGATCCAAGAGACCCAGTACTTC. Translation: CASSHLGQIQETQYF.

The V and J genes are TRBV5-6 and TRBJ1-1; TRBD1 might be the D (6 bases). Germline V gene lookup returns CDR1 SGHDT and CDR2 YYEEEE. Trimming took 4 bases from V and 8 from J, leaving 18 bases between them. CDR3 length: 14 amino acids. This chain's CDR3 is CASSRYGEGVEAFF. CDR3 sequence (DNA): TGTGCCAGCAGCCGCTATGGGGAGGGGGTAGAAGCTTTCTTT.

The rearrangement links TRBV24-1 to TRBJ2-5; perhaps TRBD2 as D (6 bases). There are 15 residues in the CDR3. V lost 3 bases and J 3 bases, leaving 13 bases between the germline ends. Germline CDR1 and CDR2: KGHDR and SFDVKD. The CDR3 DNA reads TGTGCCACCAGTGATCCTCGGGACTTCGAAGAGACCCAGTACTTC. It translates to CATSDPRDFEETQYF.

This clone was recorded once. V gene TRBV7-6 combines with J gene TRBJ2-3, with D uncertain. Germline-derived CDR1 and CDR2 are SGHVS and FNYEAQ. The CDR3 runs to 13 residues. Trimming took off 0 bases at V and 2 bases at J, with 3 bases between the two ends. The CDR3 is CASSLALTDTQYF. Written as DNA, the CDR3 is TGTGCCAGCAGCTTAGCTCTCACAGATACGCAGTATTTT.

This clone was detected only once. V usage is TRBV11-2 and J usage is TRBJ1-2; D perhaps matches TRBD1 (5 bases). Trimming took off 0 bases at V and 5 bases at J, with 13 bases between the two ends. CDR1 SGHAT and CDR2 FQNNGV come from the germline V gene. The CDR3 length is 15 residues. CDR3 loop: CASSLDRYRQYGYTF. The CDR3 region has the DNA TGTGCCAGCAGCTTAGATCGGTACAGGCAATATGGCTACACCTTC.

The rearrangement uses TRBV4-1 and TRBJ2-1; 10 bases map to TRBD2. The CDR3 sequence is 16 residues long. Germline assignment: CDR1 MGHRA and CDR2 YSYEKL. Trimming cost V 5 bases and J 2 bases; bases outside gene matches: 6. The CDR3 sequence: CASSSVTSGAYNEQFF. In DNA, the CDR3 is TGCGCCAGCAGCTCCGTCACTAGCGGGGCCTACAATGAGCAGTTCTTC.

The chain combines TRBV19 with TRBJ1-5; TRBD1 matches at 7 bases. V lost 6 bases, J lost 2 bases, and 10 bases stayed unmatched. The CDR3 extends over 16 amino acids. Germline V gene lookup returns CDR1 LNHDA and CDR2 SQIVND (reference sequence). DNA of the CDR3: TGTGCCAGTAGACCTCCAGGCGGGACAGGCAATCAGCCCCAGCATTTT. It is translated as CASRPPGGTGNQPQHF.

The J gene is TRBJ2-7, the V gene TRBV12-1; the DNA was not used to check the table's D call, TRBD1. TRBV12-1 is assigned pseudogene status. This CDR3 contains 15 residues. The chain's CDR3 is CASSQNPGQRYEQYF. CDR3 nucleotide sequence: TGTGCCAGCAGCCAAAACCCGGGACAACGATACGAGCAGTACTTC.

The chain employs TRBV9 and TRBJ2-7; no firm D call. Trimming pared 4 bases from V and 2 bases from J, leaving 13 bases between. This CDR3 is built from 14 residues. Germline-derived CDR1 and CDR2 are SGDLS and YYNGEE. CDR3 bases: TGTGCCAGCAGCCTCTCCCAGCGAGCCTACGAGCAGTACTTC. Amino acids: CASSLSQRAYEQYF.

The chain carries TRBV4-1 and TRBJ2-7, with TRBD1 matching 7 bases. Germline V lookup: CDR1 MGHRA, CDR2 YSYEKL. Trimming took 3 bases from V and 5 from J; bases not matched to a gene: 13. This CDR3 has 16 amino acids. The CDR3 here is CASSQGPGLTGDEQYF. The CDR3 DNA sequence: TGCGCCAGCAGCCAGGGTCCAGGCCTTACAGGGGACGAGCAGTACTTC.

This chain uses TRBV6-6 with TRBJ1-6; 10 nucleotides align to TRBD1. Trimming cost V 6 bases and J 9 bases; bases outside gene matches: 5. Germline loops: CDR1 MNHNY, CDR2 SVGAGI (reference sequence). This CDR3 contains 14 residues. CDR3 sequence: CASREGQGSSPLHF. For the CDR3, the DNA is TGTGCCAGCAGGGAGGGACAGGGGTCTTCACCCCTCCACTTT.

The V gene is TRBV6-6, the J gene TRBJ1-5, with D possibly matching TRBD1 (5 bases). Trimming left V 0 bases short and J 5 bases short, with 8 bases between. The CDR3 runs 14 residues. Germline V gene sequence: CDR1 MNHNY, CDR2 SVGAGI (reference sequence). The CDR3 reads CASSYSGEDQPQHF. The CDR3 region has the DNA TGTGCCAGCAGTTACTCAGGGGAAGATCAGCCCCAGCATTTT.